The present T cell receptor beta chain was sequenced within a study of identical twins. A universal primer binding site was introduced by template switching. The final cDNA contained unique molecular identifiers. Using its own MiXCR run on the 5' RACE reads, TCRdb lists one record per CDR3 protein. Found here are a few hundred thousand distinct CDR3 sequences, 13% to 15% of them singletons; the top ten hold 0.98%. Germline CDR1 is MDHEN and CDR2 is SYDVKM. V was pared by 6 bases and J by 0 bases, with 8 bases of the junction left unmatched. The CDR3 is 16 amino acids. There are many counts of this clonotype. Its antigen is unknown. Overall study results and limits: Those out-of-frame alpha sequences shared by twins showed an excess of low generation probability.

The sample was also linked to a second study, of yellow fever vaccine responses in identical twins. According to that study: Reportedly, twins showed a vaccine T cell response that looked partly convergent and partly personalized.

V is TRBV28 and J is TRBJ2-1, with 7 positions matching TRBD2. The sequenced sample consisted of CD4+ T cells sorted from blood. The receptor comes from a woman younger than 35 in good health. The CDR3 nucleotides read TGTGCCAGCAGAGGAAGCGGGGCGAGCTCCTACAATGAGCAGTTCTTC. This sequence encodes CASRGSGASSYNEQFF.